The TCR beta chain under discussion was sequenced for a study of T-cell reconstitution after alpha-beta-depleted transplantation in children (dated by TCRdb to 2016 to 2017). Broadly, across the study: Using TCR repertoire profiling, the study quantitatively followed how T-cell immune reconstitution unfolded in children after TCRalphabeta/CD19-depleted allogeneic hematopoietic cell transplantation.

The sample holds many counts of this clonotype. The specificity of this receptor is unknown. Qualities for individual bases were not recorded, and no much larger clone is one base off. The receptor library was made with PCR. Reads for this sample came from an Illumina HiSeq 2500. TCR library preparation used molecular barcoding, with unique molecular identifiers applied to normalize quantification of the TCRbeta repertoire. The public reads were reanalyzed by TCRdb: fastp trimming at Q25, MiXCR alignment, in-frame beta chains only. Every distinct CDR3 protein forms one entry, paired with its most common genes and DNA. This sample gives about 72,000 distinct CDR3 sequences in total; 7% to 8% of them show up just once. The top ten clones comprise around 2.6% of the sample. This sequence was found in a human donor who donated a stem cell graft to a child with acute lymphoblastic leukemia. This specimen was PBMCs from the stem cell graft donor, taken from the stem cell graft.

Read as DNA, the sequence is TGCAGCGTTGAGGAAGAGACCCAGTACTTC. This sequence encodes CSVEEETQYF. The chain joins TRBV29-1 to TRBJ2-5, with the D gene call left open. Between the V and J ends, shortened by 3 bases and 3 bases respectively, the junction contains 2 bases. Its CDR3 holds 10 amino acids, cysteine through phenylalanine. Here the CDR3 DNA is all that survives: 30 bases in frame from base 1. For CDR1 and CDR2, the germline V gene lists SQVTM and ANQGSEA.